A single sample gave rise to the 16 T cell receptor beta chains below, sequenced in a study of blood T cells in healthy people across ages. Through a sample-barcoded 5' primer and a J-beta primer mix, a second PCR was run for about 6 to 12 cycles. One entry per CDR3 protein, called by TCRdb with MiXCR from the 5' RACE reads. The table lists around 990,000 distinct CDR3 sequences, under 30% of them singletons. These data also formed part of another study, on T cells of mothers and their children.

The sample was blood. The receptor set was obtained from a girl aged 2 to 9 in good health.

This clonotype was found a few times. The V gene is TRBV7-9, the J gene TRBJ1-4; D perhaps matches TRBD1 (5 bases). The CDR3 contains 16 residues. Trimming removed 3 bases from V and 6 bases from J, with 17 bases in between. CDR1 and CDR2 (germline): SEHNR, FQNEAQ (reference sequence). The CDR3 region has the DNA TGTGCCAGCAGCTTCCCCGCCCCGGGAGGGGATGAAAAACTGTTTTTT. Translated: CASSFPAPGGDEKLFF.

The chain links TRBV5-1 to TRBJ2-1, with a weak D call TRBD2 (6 bases). Germline-derived CDR1 and CDR2 are SGHRS and YFSETQ. This CDR3 has 18 residues. V was cut by 4 bases and J by 0 bases, with 20 bases left in between. CDR3 protein: CASSPRGSGESSYNEQFF. In nucleotides, the CDR3 is TGCGCCAGCAGCCCCCGGGGTAGCGGCGAGAGCTCCTACAATGAGCAGTTCTTC.

The chain uses TRBV28 and TRBJ2-7; the match to TRBD2 covers 9 bases. V gave up 3 bases and J gave up 7 bases; unmatched junction bases: 10. The CDR3 is 15 amino acids. Germline V gene lookup returns CDR1 MDHEN and CDR2 SYDVKM. CDR3 protein: CASSFLSGGTREQYF. DNA for the CDR3: TGTGCCAGCAGTTTTTTGAGCGGGGGGACCAGGGAGCAGTACTTC.

The rearrangement uses TRBV12-3 or TRBV12-4 and TRBJ2-5, with D hard to call. The length of the CDR3 is 12 residues. V gave up 5 bases and J gave up 4 bases, with 8 bases separating them. The CDR3 bases are TGTGCCAGCAGTATGAATGTAGAGACCCAGTACTTC. This gives the protein CASSMNVETQYF.

The chain uses TRBV7-2 and TRBJ1-2; the D gene is possibly TRBD1 (6 bases). CDR3 length: 14 amino acids. With 5 bases removed from V and 4 bases from J, the gap between germline ends came to 14 bases. The germline V gene encodes CDR1 SGHTA and CDR2 FQGNSA. CDR3 loop: CASSPGATGYGYTF. The CDR3 coding sequence is TGTGCCAGCAGCCCAGGGGCTACAGGCTATGGCTACACCTTC.

V is TRBV27 and J is TRBJ2-1, with D possibly being TRBD2 (6 bases). The V end was cut by 4 bases, the J end by 6 bases, with 16 bases between. The CDR3 covers 15 residues. CDR1 is MNHEY and CDR2 is SMNVEV in the germline V gene (reference sequence). The CDR3 DNA sequence: TGTGCCAGCAGTTCCTCGTTTGGTAGCGGCAATGAGCAGTTCTTC. Amino acid sequence: CASSSSFGSGNEQFF.

In its sample, this clonotype was seen a few times. The CDR3 here is CASSGAGLAGAGGEQFF. The CDR3 DNA reads as TGTGCCAGCAGTGGGGCTGGACTAGCGGGGGCCGGGGGGGAGCAGTTCTTC. The chain uses TRBV28 and TRBJ2-5, with 13 bases that match TRBD2. Gene TRBJ2-1 matches the end of the DNA better, so the J call may be wrong. The germline CDR1 and CDR2 sequences are MDHEN and SYDVKM. This CDR3 region has 17 residues.

This clonotype was picked up a small number of times. J is TRBJ1-2 and V is TRBV12-3 or TRBV12-4; D unclear. This CDR3 comprises 13 residues. V lost 3 bases and J lost 4, with 9 bases in between. The CDR3 loop is CASSFSEPYGYTF. Written as DNA, the CDR3 is TGTGCCAGCAGTTTTTCCGAGCCCTATGGCTACACCTTC.

The chain is built from TRBV6-5 and TRBJ1-1, with D uncertain. The ends were cut back, 7 bases at V and 1 base at J, with 13 bases in the middle. The CDR3 totals 14 residues. Per the germline V gene, CDR1 is MNHEY and CDR2 is SVGAGI. In DNA form, the CDR3 reads TGTGCCAGCACACCGGACCTCTGGAACACTGAAGCTTTCTTT. Translated, it gives CASTPDLWNTEAFF.

DNA for the CDR3: TGTGCCAGCAGCTTATTTGTCAGTTCCCACGAGCAGTACTTC. Residues: CASSLFVSSHEQYF. V is TRBV11-3 and J is TRBJ2-7; D gene uncertain. V was shortened by 2 bases and J by 5 bases, with 13 bases between the two germline ends. CDR1 SGHNT and CDR2 YENEEA come from the germline V gene. The CDR3 is made up of 14 amino acids.

This clonotype was counted many times. The chain uses TRBV6-6 and TRBJ2-5; D may correspond to TRBD1 or TRBD2 (5 bases each). The germline gives CDR1 MNHNY, CDR2 SVGAGI (reference sequence). The CDR3 length is 13 residues. V was clipped by 2 bases and J by 5 bases, with 9 bases between them. The CDR3 is CASSYGGAETQYF. For the CDR3, the DNA is TGTGCCAGCAGTTACGGGGGAGCGGAGACCCAGTACTTC.

The genes are TRBV6-2 or TRBV6-3 and TRBJ1-1; D might be TRBD1 (5 bases). The CDR3 covers 16 residues. CDR1 is MNHEY, CDR2 SVGEGT, per germline. Trimming removed 1 base from V and 0 bases from J, with 12 bases in between. The CDR3 coding sequence is TGTGCCAGCAGTTACTTCGTGACAGACTTGAACACTGAAGCTTTCTTT. Residues: CASSYFVTDLNTEAFF.

The CDR3 DNA follows: TGTGCCAGCAGTTACTTAGGACAGGTTAATGAAAAACTGTTTTTT. This translates into CASSYLGQVNEKLFF. This chain links TRBV6-5 with TRBJ1-4; 7 bases match TRBD1. J gave up 4 bases and V 1 base, and 3 bases lay outside the gene matches. CDR1 and CDR2 (germline): MNHEY, SVGAGI. CDR3 length: 15 residues.

The CDR3 coding sequence is TGTGCCAGCAGCTTAGGCCTGGGACAGGGGCTATACCTTCCCTCGAATGAAAAACTGTTTTTT. Encoded protein: CASSLGLGQGLYLPSNEKLFF. The chain is built from TRBV7-8 and TRBJ1-4; 10 bases agree with TRBD1. Trimming removed 1 base from V and 5 bases from J; junction bases left unmatched: 19. The CDR3 extends over 21 amino acids. From germline, CDR1 is SGHVS and CDR2 FQNEAQ.

V and J are TRBV6-1 and TRBJ2-4, with 9 bases that match TRBD2. Germline trimming cut 5 bases from V and 12 bases from J; bases unmatched to any gene: 17. The V gene's germline CDR1 is MNHNS and CDR2 SASEGT. The CDR3 runs to 16 residues. The CDR3 protein is CASSSISGTSNRHQYF. Here the CDR3 DNA reads TGTGCCAGCAGTTCGATTTCCGGGACTAGCAATCGACATCAGTACTTC.

A few counts support this clonotype. J is TRBJ2-2 and V is TRBV18, with unresolved D. Germline CDR1 KGHSH, CDR2 LQKENI. This CDR3 contains 14 residues. Trimming left V 1 base short and J 5 bases short, with 8 bases between. For the CDR3, the DNA is TGTGCCAGCTCACCACTTGGGGAAACCGGGGAGCTGTTTTTT. Amino acids: CASSPLGETGELFF.